Listed below are T cell receptor beta chains from one sample, sequenced in a study of shared clonotypes between healthy human individuals. Generated by immunoSEQ multiplex PCR, the TCRdb table keeps only in-frame clones and is missing some. The data show under 1,100,000 clones, with about 77% seen just once and about 1.5% held by the top ten. Specimen: memory CD4+ T cells sorted from blood. These receptors came from a man between 18 and 29 years old in good health. The CDR3 runs from the conserved cysteine through the conserved F or W. The D gene is left open where the match is weak. Only part of the rows carry a size: once, few, many, or a class if the clone is expanded.

DNA: TGTGCCAGCAGCCAAAATGGGAGGAGAGGAGATACGCAGTATTTT; CDR3: CASSQNGRRGDTQYF; D: NA; J: TRBJ2-3; size: NA; V: TRBV7-2
DNA: TGTGCCAGTAGTTCGGACACCTACGAGCAGTACTTC; CDR3: CASSSDTYEQYF; D: NA; J: TRBJ2-7; size: few; V: TRBV19
DNA: TGTGCCAGCAGCAAAAGGGCTAGCGGGGGGGCCGGGCGAGATACGCAGTATTTT; CDR3: CASSKRASGGAGRDTQYF; D: NA; J: TRBJ2-3; size: NA; V: TRBV21-1
DNA: TGTGCCAGCAGCCGGGAGAGGGATGGCTACACCTTC; CDR3: CASSRERDGYTF; D: NA; J: TRBJ1-2; size: many; V: TRBV7-2
DNA: TGTGCCAGCACGACAAACAGGGCAAAGACTTTCTTT; CDR3: CASTTNRAKTFF; D: NA; J: TRBJ1-1; size: NA; V: TRBV6-6
DNA: TGTGCCAGCAGTGGGGAGGGGACTTTCTCTGGCTACACCTTC; CDR3: CASSGEGTFSGYTF; D: NA; J: TRBJ1-2; size: NA; V: TRBV2
DNA: TGTGCCAGCAGAGATGACAGGGGGCAATTCTACGAGCAGTACTTC; CDR3: CASRDDRGQFYEQYF; D: TRBD1; J: TRBJ2-7; size: NA; V: TRBV6-1
DNA: TGTGCCTGGCGAGTGTCGGGAAACTATGGCTACACCTTC; CDR3: CAWRVSGNYGYTF; D: NA; J: TRBJ1-2; size: NA; V: TRBV30
DNA: TGTGCCACCCAGCCCATAGCGGGAGAAGCTGGTGAGCAGTTCTTC; CDR3: CATQPIAGEAGEQFF; D: TRBD2; J: TRBJ2-1; size: NA; V: TRBV10-3
DNA: TGTGCCAGCAGCGACAGGGAGTATGCTGGCTACACCTTC; CDR3: CASSDREYAGYTF; D: TRBD1; J: TRBJ1-2; size: NA; V: TRBV27
DNA: TGTGCCACCAGCAGAGATAGCTCACCCCTCCACTTT; CDR3: CATSRDSSPLHF; D: NA; J: TRBJ1-6; size: NA; V: TRBV15
DNA: TGTGCCAGCAGTAATGCCGGGACAGGGGCTTCACAACTGTTTTTT; CDR3: CASSNAGTGASQLFF; D: TRBD1; J: TRBJ1-4; size: once; V: TRBV28
DNA: TGTGCCAGCAGTTACTCCCAGGGGCTAGGCGAGCAGTACTTC; CDR3: CASSYSQGLGEQYF; D: NA; J: TRBJ2-7; size: NA; V: TRBV6-5
DNA: TGCAGCGCCGCGGGACAGGGCTACGAGCAGTACTTC; CDR3: CSAAGQGYEQYF; D: TRBD1; J: TRBJ2-7; size: NA; V: TRBV29-1
DNA: TGTGCCAGTAGTATAGTTGGCGGTGGAACAGGGGTGTCAAATGAGCAGTTCTTC; CDR3: CASSIVGGGTGVSNEQFF; D: TRBD1; J: TRBJ2-1; size: once; V: TRBV19
DNA: TGTGCCAGCAGCTCCGCGCAGTATTCAGGCGATACGCAGTATTTT; CDR3: CASSSAQYSGDTQYF; D: NA; J: TRBJ2-3; size: NA; V: TRBV7-8
DNA: TGCGCCAGCAGCCAAGAAATAACGGGACAGGGCGCAGATACGCAGTATTTT; CDR3: CASSQEITGQGADTQYF; D: TRBD1; J: TRBJ2-3; size: NA; V: TRBV4-1
DNA: TGCGCCAGCAGCCAAGATTATTCAGGGGGCTGGAATAATTCACCCCTCCACTTT; CDR3: CASSQDYSGGWNNSPLHF; D: TRBD1; J: TRBJ1-6; size: NA; V: TRBV4-1
DNA: TGCGCCAGCAGCCAAGAAGCCTCAGGGAGCTCCTATAATTCACCCCTCCACTTT; CDR3: CASSQEASGSSYNSPLHF; D: NA; J: TRBJ1-6; size: NA; V: TRBV4-1
DNA: TGTGCCAGCAGTGAATCGGGGGGACTTATTGGGAATGAGCAGTTCTTC; CDR3: CASSESGGLIGNEQFF; D: TRBD2; J: TRBJ2-1; size: NA; V: TRBV2
DNA: TGTGCCTGGAGTATGGGGCTTATGGGAGAGACCCAGTACTTC; CDR3: CAWSMGLMGETQYF; D: NA; J: TRBJ2-5; size: NA; V: TRBV30
DNA: TGTGCCAGCAGACCGGGACTAGCTTTTCCCGGGGAGCTGTTTTTT; CDR3: CASRPGLAFPGELFF; D: TRBD2; J: TRBJ2-2; size: NA; V: TRBV6-1
DNA: TGTGCCAGCAGCGTAGCGGCCGGTGGGCGGAGGGGGGAGACCCAGTACTTC; CDR3: CASSVAAGGRRGETQYF; D: NA; J: TRBJ2-5; size: few; V: TRBV9
DNA: TGTGCCAGTAGTATATCCCGGAAGAACACTGAAGCTTTCTTT; CDR3: CASSISRKNTEAFF; D: NA; J: TRBJ1-1; size: once; V: TRBV19
DNA: TGTGCCAGCAGCGTCGACGGGACAGGTCCCTACGAGCAGTACTTC; CDR3: CASSVDGTGPYEQYF; D: TRBD1; J: TRBJ2-7; size: NA; V: TRBV6-6
DNA: TGTGCCACCCAGGTTGGCAATCAGCCCCAGCATTTT; CDR3: CATQVGNQPQHF; D: NA; J: TRBJ1-5; size: NA; V: TRBV19
DNA: TGTGCCAGCAGCACGGACGGGACCGGGGAGCTGTTTTTT; CDR3: CASSTDGTGELFF; D: NA; J: TRBJ2-2; size: few; V: TRBV5-4
DNA: TGTGCCAGCAGTTCAACACAGGGGGGCTATGGCTACACCTTC; CDR3: CASSSTQGGYGYTF; D: TRBD1; J: TRBJ1-2; size: NA; V: TRBV6-5
DNA: TGTGCCAGTAGTATCATGGCAGGGGCAATCGGCTACACCTTC; CDR3: CASSIMAGAIGYTF; D: NA; J: TRBJ1-2; size: NA; V: TRBV19
DNA: TGTGCCAGCTCAGGGAGCTCTGGAAACACCATATATTTT; CDR3: CASSGSSGNTIYF; D: NA; J: TRBJ1-3; size: NA; V: TRBV18